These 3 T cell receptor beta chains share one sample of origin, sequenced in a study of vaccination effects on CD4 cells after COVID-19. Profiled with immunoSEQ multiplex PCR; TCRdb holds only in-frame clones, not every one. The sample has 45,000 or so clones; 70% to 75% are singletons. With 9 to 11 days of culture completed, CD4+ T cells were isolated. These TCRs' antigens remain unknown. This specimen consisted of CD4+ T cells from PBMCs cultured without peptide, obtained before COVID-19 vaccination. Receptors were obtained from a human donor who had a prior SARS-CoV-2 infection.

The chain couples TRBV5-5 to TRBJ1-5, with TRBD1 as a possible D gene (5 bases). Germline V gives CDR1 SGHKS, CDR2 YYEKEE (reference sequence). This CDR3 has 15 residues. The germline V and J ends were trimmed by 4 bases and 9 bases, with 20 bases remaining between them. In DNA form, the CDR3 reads TGTGCCAGCAGCCCCACGGGACCCCCCGGTGGGCCCCAGCATTTT. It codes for CASSPTGPPGGPQHF.

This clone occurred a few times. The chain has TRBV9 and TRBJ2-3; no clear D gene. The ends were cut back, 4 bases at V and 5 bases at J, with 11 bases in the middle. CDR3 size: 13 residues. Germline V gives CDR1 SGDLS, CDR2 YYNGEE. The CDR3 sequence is CASSPYSRDTQYF. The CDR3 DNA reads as TGTGCCAGCAGCCCCTATTCCCGAGATACGCAGTATTTT.

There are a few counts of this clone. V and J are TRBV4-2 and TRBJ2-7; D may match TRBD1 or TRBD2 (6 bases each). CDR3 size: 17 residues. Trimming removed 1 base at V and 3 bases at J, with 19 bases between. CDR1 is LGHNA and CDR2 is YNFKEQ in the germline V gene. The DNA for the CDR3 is TGTGCCAGCAGCCAAGCGGGACGGGGGCAGGGGTTCTACGAGCAGTACTTC. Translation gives CASSQAGRGQGFYEQYF.